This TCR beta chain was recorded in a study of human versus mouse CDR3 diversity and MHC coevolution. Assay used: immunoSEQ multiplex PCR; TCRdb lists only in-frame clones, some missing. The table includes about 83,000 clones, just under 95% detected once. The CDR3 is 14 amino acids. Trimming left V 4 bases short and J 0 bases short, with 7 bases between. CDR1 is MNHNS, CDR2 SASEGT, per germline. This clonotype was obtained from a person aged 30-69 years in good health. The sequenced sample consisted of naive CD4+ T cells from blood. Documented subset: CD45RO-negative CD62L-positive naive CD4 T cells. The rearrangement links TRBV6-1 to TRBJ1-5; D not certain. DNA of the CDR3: TGTGCCAGCAGTGTAGAGAATAGCAATCAGCCCCAGCATTTT. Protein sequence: CASSVENSNQPQHF.